This T cell receptor beta chain was sequenced in a study of control samples from healthy donors and cancer patients. Germline values: CDR1 KGHDR, CDR2 SFDVKD. The CDR3 is made up of 16 amino acids. V was pared by 3 bases and J by 8 bases, with 13 bases of the junction left unmatched. Some clones are missing from TCRdb's copy, which holds only in-frame ones; the method was immunoSEQ multiplex PCR. The profile covers roughly 100,000 clones, with around nine tenths appearing a single time and approximately 8.4% taken by the ten largest. V gene TRBV24-1 combines with J gene TRBJ1-2; 8 nucleotides agree with TRBD1. The sequence was collected from a man aged 30 to 45 in good health. The sample consisted of blood. The CDR3 region is CATSDPKTGELKGYTF. The DNA of the CDR3 is TGTGCCACCAGTGATCCGAAGACAGGGGAATTGAAAGGCTACACCTTC.